The 2 T cell receptor beta chains reported below all come from one sample, sequenced in a study of blood T cell repertoires in COVID-19. The assay was immunoSEQ multiplex PCR, and TCRdb's table has in-frame clones only and misses some. The data hold more than 300,000 clones, with about nine tenths observed a single time. The sample taken for sequencing was peripheral blood. All receptors derive from a woman between 65 and 79 years old with COVID-19, enrolled during active disease.

V and J are TRBV10-3 and TRBJ2-1; D call uncertain. This CDR3 is built from 21 residues. V was shortened by 3 bases and J by 3 bases, with 30 bases between the two germline ends. Germline CDR1 and CDR2: ENHRY and SYGVKD. The CDR3 nucleotides are TGTGCCATCAGTGAACGAGGTGAGCAGCCAAGAGACCCATTCAACTACAATGAGCAGTTCTTC. It yields the protein CAISERGEQPRDPFNYNEQFF.

V is TRBV3-1 (or the pseudogene TRBV3-2) and J is TRBJ1-1, with D possibly TRBD1 on 5 matching bases. Trimming cost V 5 bases and J 11 bases, with 18 bases left between them. This CDR3 region has 13 residues. Germline V gene data show CDR1 as LGHDT and CDR2 as YNNKEL (reference sequence). DNA of the CDR3: TGTGCCAGCAGCTTTTTCGGGGGGAAACTCGCTTTCTTT. Its protein product is CASSFFGGKLAFF.